What follows are 27 T cell receptor beta chains derived from one specimen sequenced in a study of radiotherapy plus CTLA-4 blockade in lung cancer. Clones were read by immunoSEQ multiplex PCR, and TCRdb kept only the in-frame ones, dropping some. This sample carries about 99,000 clones, about 91% of them seen once, and the ten largest clones take 4.9%. The sequences come from peripheral blood, collected from a patient treated with radiotherapy plus ipilimumab. All receptors derive from a human donor with non-small cell lung cancer that progressed on radiotherapy plus ipilimumab.

J is TRBJ1-2 and V is TRBV11-3, with 9 nucleotides matching TRBD1. CDR1 SGHNT and CDR2 YENEEA come from the germline V gene. The CDR3 loop spans 18 amino acids. V dropped 1 base and J dropped 3; count of bases not matched to a gene: 12. CDR3 coding DNA: TGTGCCAGCAGCTTAGGTGGGGACAGGGCGCTGAGGCACTATGGCTACACCTTC. This encodes CASSLGGDRALRHYGYTF.

This clone showed up just a few times. The chain employs TRBV6-6 and TRBJ1-3, with D tentatively TRBD1 (5 bases). This CDR3 spans 16 amino acids. The ends were cut back, 6 bases at V and 5 bases at J, with 20 bases in the middle. The germline gives CDR1 MNHNY, CDR2 SVGAGI (reference sequence). CDR3 sequence (DNA): TGTGCCAGCAGGCAGGCTCGGGACGGTGATAGAAACACCATATATTTT. Protein: CASRQARDGDRNTIYF.

The chain combines TRBV19 with TRBJ1-5; D might be TRBD1 (5 bases). From germline, CDR1 is LNHDA and CDR2 SQIVND (reference sequence). The CDR3 has 11 amino acids. Trimming left V 10 bases short and J 12 bases short, with 16 bases between. The CDR3 loop reads CATISGAIQHF. DNA for the CDR3: TGTGCCACCATCTCCGGGGCCATCCAGCATTTT.

This clone was observed a single time. CDR3 in amino acids: CASSQEVSRPVKQYF. In nucleotides, the CDR3 is TGTGCCAGCAGCCAAGAGGTCAGCCGTCCCGTCAAGCAGTACTTC. The chain joins TRBV14 to TRBJ2-7; D not resolved. The CDR3 has 15 residues. Trimming removed 0 bases at V and 8 bases at J, with 17 bases between. The germline V gene encodes CDR1 SGHDN and CDR2 FVKESK.

The chain links TRBV19 to TRBJ2-7; TRBD2 matches at 7 bases. Looked up from germline, CDR1 is LNHDA and CDR2 is SQIVND (reference sequence). After removal of 9 bases from V and 4 bases from J, the junction contained 15 bases not matched to a gene. The CDR3 extends over 15 amino acids. The CDR3 loop is CASTNRGSPGYEQYF. Written as DNA, the CDR3 is TGTGCCAGCACGAATCGCGGGAGTCCGGGGTACGAGCAGTACTTC.

The chain couples TRBV19 to TRBJ1-1, with 8 positions matching TRBD1. CDR3 length: 15 residues. V shed 3 bases, J shed 5 bases, and the junction held 8 bases outside the gene matches. In germline, CDR1 is LNHDA, CDR2 SQIVND (reference sequence). The CDR3 DNA is TGTGCCAGTAGTATCGGAGGACAGGGAGGTACTGAAGCTTTCTTT. The encoded protein is CASSIGGQGGTEAFF.

The J gene is TRBJ1-6, the V gene TRBV13; possible D gene TRBD1, 6 bases. The CDR3 has 16 amino acids. Germline lookup yields CDR1 PRHDT and CDR2 FYEKMQ (reference sequence). Deletions cut 5 bases from V and 7 bases from J, with 18 bases between. The CDR3 reads CASSRGQIQGNSPLHF. DNA for the CDR3: TGTGCCAGCAGCCGAGGACAGATTCAAGGGAATTCACCCCTCCACTTT.

The gene calls are TRBV9 and TRBJ1-2, with TRBD1 as a possible D gene (5 bases). Between the trimmed V and J ends, which lost 0 bases and 0 bases, there was a span of 9 bases. The CDR3 runs 15 residues. Germline CDR1 and CDR2: SGDLS and YYNGEE. DNA of the CDR3: TGTGCCAGCAGCGTAGGTGGGGCGTCTAACTATGGCTACACCTTC. It is translated as CASSVGGASNYGYTF.

This clone was seen a single time. This chain uses TRBV5-1 with TRBJ2-5; tentative D call: TRBD1 (6 bases). With 7 bases removed from V and 9 bases from J, the gap between germline ends came to 19 bases. Germline V gene sequence: CDR1 SGHRS, CDR2 YFSETQ. CDR3 length: 13 residues. The CDR3 nucleotides are TGCGCCAGCCGCGATGGACAGAGAAGCGCCCAGTACTTC. This gives the protein CASRDGQRSAQYF. Drawing the rest from reference TRBV5-1 and TRBJ2-5, the complete variable domain is KAGVTQTPRYLIKTRGQQVTLSCSPISGHRSVSWYQQTPGQGLQFLFEYFSETQRNKGNFPGRFSGRQFSNSRSEMNVSTLELGDSALYLCASRDGQRSAQYFGPGTRLLVL.

The CDR3 here is CASNGNTIYF. CDR3 coding DNA: TGTGCCAGCAATGGAAACACCATATATTTT. The chain couples TRBV2 to TRBJ1-3; D is unresolved. Germline V gives CDR1 SNHLY, CDR2 FYNNEI. This CDR3 is 10 amino acids long. Between the trimmed V and J ends, which lost 7 bases and 3 bases, there was a span of 1 base. Based on the CDR3 plus reference TRBV2 and TRBJ1-3, the full variable domain is EPEVTQTPSHQVTQMGQEVILRCVPISNHLYFYWYRQILGQKVEFLVSFYNNEISEKSEIFDDQFSVERPDGSNFTLKIRSTKLEDSAMYFCASNGNTIYFGEGSWLTVV.

The rearrangement joins TRBV6-1 to TRBJ2-5; 7 nucleotides match TRBD2. The CDR3 totals 15 residues. Germline CDR1 is MNHNS and CDR2 is SASEGT. Losses at the gene ends were 4 bases for V and 4 bases for J; bases not matched to a gene: 9. CDR3 amino acids: CASSVDLGGRETQYF. The CDR3 DNA is TGTGCCAGCAGTGTCGATCTTGGCGGGAGAGAGACCCAGTACTTC.

The chain couples TRBV27 to TRBJ2-1, with D possibly matching TRBD2 (6 bases). The ends were cut back, 1 base at V and 7 bases at J, with 8 bases in the middle. Germline V gene data show CDR1 as MNHEY and CDR2 as SMNVEV (reference sequence). CDR3 length: 13 amino acids. CDR3 bases: TGTGCCAGCAGTTTATTGCGGGGAAATGAGCAGTTCTTC. This translates into CASSLLRGNEQFF.

This chain uses TRBV18 with TRBJ2-2, with TRBD2 as a possible D gene (5 bases). The V gene lost 3 bases and the J gene lost 2 bases, with 10 bases spanning the gap. This CDR3 region has 15 residues. Germline assignment: CDR1 KGHSH and CDR2 LQKENI. This CDR3 reads CASSPWTDNTGELFF. As DNA, the CDR3 is TGTGCCAGCTCACCGTGGACTGATAACACCGGGGAGCTGTTTTTT.

This clone has just a few counts. This chain links TRBV10-2 with TRBJ2-7, with D uncertain. Germline CDR1 is WSHSY and CDR2 is SAAADI. The CDR3 spans 11 residues. Trimming cost V 6 bases and J 4 bases, with 7 bases left between them. CDR3 nucleotides: TGCGCCAGCAGGGGGATATACGAGCAGTACTTC. Translated: CASRGIYEQYF.

The V and J genes are TRBV6-6 and TRBJ1-1; TRBD1 agrees at 7 bases. The germline gives CDR1 MNHNY, CDR2 SVGAGI (reference sequence). After removal of 5 bases from V and 1 base from J, the junction contained 7 bases not matched to a gene. The CDR3 contains 15 residues. The CDR3 protein is CASSTKDRTNTEAFF. In nucleotides, the CDR3 is TGTGCCAGCAGTACAAAGGACAGGACGAACACTGAAGCTTTCTTT.

CDR3 sequence reads: CASSPDGTGNTIYF. The CDR3 coding sequence is TGCGCCAGCAGCCCAGACGGCACTGGAAACACCATATATTTT. This chain uses TRBV5-1 with TRBJ1-3; D is uncertain. The CDR3 consists of 14 residues. Germline CDR1 SGHRS, CDR2 YFSETQ. The ends were cut back, 4 bases at V and 2 bases at J, with 10 bases in the middle.

The rearrangement uses TRBV5-1 and TRBJ2-6; 9 positions match TRBD2. J gave up 4 bases and V 1 base, and 9 bases lay outside the gene matches. Germline V lookup: CDR1 SGHRS, CDR2 YFSETQ. The length of the CDR3 is 18 residues. CDR3: CASSLFAGGPSGANVLTF. The DNA of the CDR3 is TGCGCCAGCAGCTTGTTCGCGGGAGGGCCTTCCGGGGCCAACGTCCTGACTTTC.

The chain is built from TRBV9 and TRBJ2-7; 7 bases match TRBD2. CDR1 SGDLS and CDR2 YYNGEE come from the germline V gene. This CDR3 is built from 14 residues. V shed 4 bases, J shed 3 bases, and the junction held 7 bases outside the gene matches. DNA of the CDR3: TGTGCCAGCAGCCGGGGGGACTCGCACTACGAGCAGTACTTC. Encoded protein: CASSRGDSHYEQYF.

The J gene is TRBJ1-2, the V gene TRBV5-1, with a weak D call TRBD1 (6 bases). V was cut by 2 bases and J by 2 bases, with 16 bases left in between. This CDR3 comprises 16 residues. Germline V gives CDR1 SGHRS, CDR2 YFSETQ. The CDR3 DNA is TGCGCCAGCAGCTTCGGGGGCCCAGGGTTGAACTATGGCTACACCTTC. Translating it yields CASSFGGPGLNYGYTF. Full variable domain (rest looked up from reference TRBV5-1 and TRBJ1-2): KAGVTQTPRYLIKTRGQQVTLSCSPISGHRSVSWYQQTPGQGLQFLFEYFSETQRNKGNFPGRFSGRQFSNSRSEMNVSTLELGDSALYLCASSFGGPGLNYGYTFGSGTRLTVV.

The chain combines TRBV6-5 with TRBJ1-3, with D possibly matching TRBD1 (6 bases). Germline CDR1 reads MNHEY; CDR2 reads SVGAGI. V lost 10 bases, J lost 0 bases, and 10 bases lay in between. The CDR3 runs to 13 residues. The CDR3 is CATGHSSGNTIYF. CDR3 in DNA: TGTGCCACGGGACATAGCTCTGGAAACACCATATATTTT.

V and J are TRBV15 and TRBJ2-1; TRBD2 aligns across 7 bases. The V segment lost 0 bases and the J segment 4 bases; nucleotides outside the gene matches: 6. CDR3 length equals 16 residues. In germline, CDR1 is LNHNV, CDR2 YYDKDF (reference sequence). As DNA, the CDR3 is TGTGCCACCAGCAGAGATTGGGGGGAGGGATACAATGAGCAGTTCTTC. It translates to CATSRDWGEGYNEQFF.

The rearrangement links TRBV11-3 to TRBJ2-1, with D possibly matching TRBD2 (6 bases). With 1 base removed from V and 4 bases from J, the gap between germline ends came to 14 bases. This CDR3 region has 16 residues. Germline values: CDR1 SGHNT, CDR2 YENEEA. This CDR3 reads CASSLGGGNVYNEQFF. DNA of the CDR3: TGTGCCAGCAGCTTAGGTGGCGGGAACGTATACAATGAGCAGTTCTTC. Looking up the rest from reference TRBV11-3 and TRBJ2-1 gives the full variable domain: EAGVVQSPRYKIIEKKQPVAFWCNPISGHNTLYWYLQNLGQGPELLIRYENEEAVDDSQLPKDRFSAERLKGVDSTLKIQPAELGDSAVYLCASSLGGGNVYNEQFFGPGTRLTVL.

The V and J genes are TRBV14 and TRBJ2-2; no clear D. Trimming took 4 bases from V and 3 from J, leaving 9 bases between them. Germline-derived CDR1 and CDR2 are SGHDN and FVKESK. There are 14 residues in the CDR3. As DNA, the CDR3 is TGTGCCAGCAGCCCATCAAGGGACACCGGGGAGCTGTTTTTT. This codes for CASSPSRDTGELFF.

This rearrangement joins TRBV6-1 to TRBJ1-1; D is perhaps TRBD1 (6 bases). This CDR3 is built from 15 residues. V lost 1 base, J lost 4 bases, and 13 bases lay in between. The germline CDR1 and CDR2 sequences are MNHNS and SASEGT. In DNA form, the CDR3 reads TGTGCCAGCAGTGAAGTGGGGAGGGGGGTCACTGAAGCTTTCTTT. Its protein product is CASSEVGRGVTEAFF.

The V and J genes are TRBV9 and TRBJ1-3; D ambiguous. Looked up from germline, CDR1 is SGDLS and CDR2 is YYNGEE. The CDR3 is 14 amino acids. Trimming pared 3 bases from V and 2 bases from J, leaving 9 bases between. CDR3 DNA: TGTGCCAGCAGCGCTAATTCCCCTGGAAACACCATATATTTT. It translates to CASSANSPGNTIYF.

V and J are TRBV4-2 and TRBJ1-1; D gene ambiguous. CDR1 is LGHNA and CDR2 is YNFKEQ in the germline V gene. V was shortened by 0 bases and J by 4 bases, with 6 bases between the two germline ends. The CDR3 sequence is 13 residues long. CDR3 in DNA: TGTGCCAGCAGCCAAGATTTGAGCACTGAAGCTTTCTTT. The encoded protein is CASSQDLSTEAFF.

The chain couples TRBV11-2 to TRBJ1-1; D remains ambiguous. Germline V gene lookup returns CDR1 SGHAT and CDR2 FQNNGV. The CDR3 is 12 amino acids. V lost 6 bases and J lost 8, with 13 bases in between. In nucleotides, the CDR3 is TGTGCCAGCAGTCCCTGGTCGGTCGAAGCTTTCTTT. Translation gives CASSPWSVEAFF.